These T cell receptor beta chains were read from a single sample in a study of blood T cells in healthy people across ages. TCRdb itself ran the 5' RACE reads through MiXCR, one entry per CDR3 protein. Among about 1.6 million distinct CDR3 sequences listed, about 31% were seen once. The sequenced sample was blood. Receptor source: a woman aged 30 to 39 in good health. The CDR3 runs from the conserved cysteine through the conserved F or W. D genes are given only for firm matches. A row's size may be missing; if present it is once, few, many or a size class.

cdr3_aa: CSVIGTSGETTQYF
cdr3_nt: TGCAGCGTGATAGGGACTAGCGGGGAAACGACCCAGTACTTC
d_call: TRBD2
clone_size: many
v_call: TRBV29-1
j_call: TRBJ2-5

cdr3_aa: CASCDLGGRPDTQYF
cdr3_nt: TGTGCCAGCTGTGATTTAGGGGGGAGACCAGATACGCAGTATTTT
d_call: NA
clone_size: NA
v_call: TRBV2
j_call: TRBJ2-3

cdr3_aa: CASSQESLWGADGYTF
cdr3_nt: TGTGCCAGCAGCCAAGAGTCCCTCTGGGGGGCGGACGGCTACACCTTC
d_call: NA
clone_size: NA
v_call: TRBV3-1
j_call: TRBJ1-2

cdr3_aa: CASSLRTGEKLFF
cdr3_nt: TGTGCCAGCAGCTTACGGACAGGGGAAAAACTGTTTTTT
d_call: TRBD1
clone_size: NA
v_call: TRBV7-3
j_call: TRBJ1-4

cdr3_aa: CASSYRQETSEAFF
cdr3_nt: TGTGCCAGCAGCTACCGACAAGAGACCAGTGAAGCTTTCTTT
d_call: NA
clone_size: NA
v_call: TRBV5-5
j_call: TRBJ1-1

cdr3_aa: CASSLADNNEQFF
cdr3_nt: TGTGCCAGCAGCTTGGCGGACAACAATGAGCAGTTCTTC
d_call: NA
clone_size: NA
v_call: TRBV5-4
j_call: TRBJ2-1

cdr3_aa: CASSSRSRDTQYF
cdr3_nt: TGTGCCAGCAGCTCGCGGTCGAGAGATACGCAGTATTTT
d_call: NA
clone_size: NA
v_call: TRBV7-2
j_call: TRBJ2-3

cdr3_aa: CASSLHGGRGETQYF
cdr3_nt: TGTGCCAGCAGTTTACACGGCGGGAGAGGGGAGACCCAGTACTTC
d_call: TRBD2
clone_size: NA
v_call: TRBV12-3/TRBV12-4
j_call: TRBJ2-5

cdr3_aa: CSAIDPRRDSYEQYF
cdr3_nt: TGCAGTGCTATAGATCCGCGACGAGACTCCTACGAGCAGTACTTC
d_call: NA
clone_size: NA
v_call: TRBV20-1
j_call: TRBJ2-7

cdr3_aa: CSASAERLGGATDTQYF
cdr3_nt: TGCAGTGCTAGTGCGGAAAGACTGGGAGGAGCAACAGATACGCAGTATTTT
d_call: NA
clone_size: many
v_call: TRBV20-1
j_call: TRBJ2-3

cdr3_aa: CSVEDWADTQYF
cdr3_nt: TGCAGCGTTGAAGATTGGGCAGATACGCAGTATTTT
d_call: NA
clone_size: many
v_call: TRBV29-1
j_call: TRBJ2-3

cdr3_aa: CASCLDMRDEQYF
cdr3_nt: TGTGCCAGCTGCTTAGATATGCGGGACGAGCAGTACTTC
d_call: NA
clone_size: once
v_call: TRBV11-2
j_call: TRBJ2-7

cdr3_aa: CSARVGGKITEAFF
cdr3_nt: TGCAGTGCTAGAGTAGGGGGAAAGATCACTGAAGCTTTCTTT
d_call: NA
clone_size: NA
v_call: TRBV20-1
j_call: TRBJ1-1

cdr3_aa: CASSQATGDELGSYEQYF
cdr3_nt: TGCGCCAGCAGCCAAGCGACAGGGGACGAACTGGGTTCCTACGAGCAGTACTTC
d_call: TRBD1
clone_size: NA
v_call: TRBV4-1
j_call: TRBJ2-7

cdr3_aa: CASSYVQGKYRGYGYTF
cdr3_nt: TGTGCCAGCAGTTACGTCCAGGGAAAATATAGAGGCTATGGCTACACCTTC
d_call: NA
clone_size: few
v_call: TRBV6-6
j_call: TRBJ1-2

cdr3_aa: CASSLWGSGSREQFF
cdr3_nt: TGTGCCAGCAGCTTATGGGGTAGCGGGAGCAGAGAGCAGTTCTTC
d_call: TRBD2
clone_size: NA
v_call: TRBV7-9
j_call: TRBJ2-1

cdr3_aa: CASSLAGRVPYNEQFF
cdr3_nt: TGTGCCAGCAGCTTAGCCGGGAGGGTCCCCTACAATGAGCAGTTCTTC
d_call: TRBD2
clone_size: few
v_call: TRBV13
j_call: TRBJ2-1

cdr3_aa: CASSQEWAGSSYEQYF
cdr3_nt: TGTGCCAGCAGCCAAGAATGGGCGGGAAGCTCCTACGAGCAGTACTTC
d_call: NA
clone_size: NA
v_call: TRBV3-1
j_call: TRBJ2-7

cdr3_aa: CASSGEAAGTDTQYF
cdr3_nt: TGTGCCAGCTCAGGAGAAGCGGCTGGCACAGATACGCAGTATTTT
d_call: NA
clone_size: once
v_call: TRBV27
j_call: TRBJ2-3

cdr3_aa: CSASPGGSSYEQYF
cdr3_nt: TGCAGTGCTAGCCCTGGGGGAAGCTCCTACGAGCAGTACTTC
d_call: NA
clone_size: few
v_call: TRBV20-1
j_call: TRBJ2-7

cdr3_aa: CASNELINSPLHF
cdr3_nt: TGTGCCAGCAACGAGTTAATTAATTCACCCCTCCACTTT
d_call: NA
clone_size: NA
v_call: TRBV7-9
j_call: TRBJ1-6

cdr3_aa: CASSVGSTNTGELFF
cdr3_nt: TGTGCCAGCAGCGTAGGGAGTACGAACACCGGGGAGCTGTTTTTT
d_call: NA
clone_size: few
v_call: TRBV9
j_call: TRBJ2-2

cdr3_aa: CATSDYTEDRGYGYTF
cdr3_nt: TGTGCCACCAGTGATTACACCGAGGACAGGGGTTATGGCTACACCTTC
d_call: TRBD1
clone_size: NA
v_call: TRBV24-1
j_call: TRBJ1-2

cdr3_aa: CASSLYAGQNIQYF
cdr3_nt: TGTGCCAGCAGTTTATATGCAGGGCAAAACATTCAGTACTTC
d_call: NA
clone_size: few
v_call: TRBV27
j_call: TRBJ2-4

cdr3_aa: CSARRAAGYNEQFF
cdr3_nt: TGCAGTGCTAGGAGAGCGGCGGGATACAATGAGCAGTTCTTC
d_call: NA
clone_size: once
v_call: TRBV20-1
j_call: TRBJ2-1

cdr3_aa: CASSLAEAVQDTQYF
cdr3_nt: TGTGCCAGCTCATTGGCGGAGGCCGTCCAAGATACGCAGTATTTT
d_call: NA
clone_size: few
v_call: TRBV18
j_call: TRBJ2-3

cdr3_aa: CASSPLPGGNSPLHF
cdr3_nt: TGTGCCAGCAGCCCCCTCCCCGGGGGTAATTCACCCCTCCACTTT
d_call: NA
clone_size: NA
v_call: TRBV7-8
j_call: TRBJ1-6

cdr3_aa: CASSQQGGIYGYTF
cdr3_nt: TGTGCCAGCAGTCAACAGGGAGGGATCTATGGCTACACCTTC
d_call: NA
clone_size: NA
v_call: TRBV27
j_call: TRBJ1-2

cdr3_aa: CASSQDSGGFQETQYF
cdr3_nt: TGCGCCAGCAGCCAAGATAGCGGGGGCTTCCAAGAGACCCAGTACTTC
d_call: TRBD2
clone_size: NA
v_call: TRBV4-1
j_call: TRBJ2-5

cdr3_aa: CSVGGGEFYEQYF
cdr3_nt: TGCAGCGTTGGTGGGGGGGAGTTCTACGAGCAGTACTTC
d_call: TRBD2
clone_size: many
v_call: TRBV29-1
j_call: TRBJ2-7

cdr3_aa: CASSQGGGRRTNEKLFF
cdr3_nt: TGCGCCAGCAGCCAAGGAGGGGGGAGGCGAACTAATGAAAAACTGTTTTTT
d_call: NA
clone_size: NA
v_call: TRBV4-1
j_call: TRBJ1-4

cdr3_aa: CASSLGWDGGNEQFF
cdr3_nt: TGTGCCAGCAGTCTAGGTTGGGATGGGGGCAATGAGCAGTTCTTC
d_call: NA
clone_size: many
v_call: TRBV7-2
j_call: TRBJ2-1

cdr3_aa: CASSLQDEQYF
cdr3_nt: TGTGCCAGCAGCCTACAGGACGAGCAGTACTTC
d_call: NA
clone_size: many
v_call: TRBV7-9
j_call: TRBJ2-7

cdr3_aa: CVTSGETGLSTDTQYF
cdr3_nt: TGTGTCACCAGCGGAGAGACTGGGTTGTCCACAGATACGCAGTATTTT
d_call: NA
clone_size: NA
v_call: TRBV15
j_call: TRBJ2-3

cdr3_aa: CASSQDPSGGLFTGELFF
cdr3_nt: TGTGCCAGCAGCCAAGATCCTAGCGGGGGATTGTTCACCGGGGAGCTGTTTTTT
d_call: TRBD2
clone_size: NA
v_call: TRBV4-2
j_call: TRBJ2-2

cdr3_aa: CSASVAGGGYEQYF
cdr3_nt: TGCAGTGCTAGCGTAGCGGGGGGTGGGTACGAGCAGTACTTC
d_call: TRBD2
clone_size: many
v_call: TRBV20-1
j_call: TRBJ2-7

cdr3_aa: CASSPGLPYNEQFF
cdr3_nt: TGTGCCAGCAGCCCGGGGTTACCCTACAATGAGCAGTTCTTC
d_call: NA
clone_size: NA
v_call: TRBV28
j_call: TRBJ2-1

cdr3_aa: CASTVAGTGYYGYTF
cdr3_nt: TGTGCCAGCACCGTAGCCGGGACAGGTTACTATGGCTACACCTTC
d_call: TRBD1
clone_size: few
v_call: TRBV6-1
j_call: TRBJ1-2

cdr3_aa: CASSPRLDGGYEQYF
cdr3_nt: TGTGCCAGCAGCCCTCGTCTGGACGGCGGCTACGAGCAGTACTTC
d_call: NA
clone_size: NA
v_call: TRBV5-6
j_call: TRBJ2-7

cdr3_aa: CAGSLGGATEAFF
cdr3_nt: TGTGCCGGCAGCTTGGGGGGTGCGACTGAAGCTTTCTTT
d_call: NA
clone_size: once
v_call: TRBV5-6
j_call: TRBJ1-1

cdr3_aa: CASRPKGLAPKDTQYF
cdr3_nt: TGTGCCAGCAGGCCTAAGGGACTAGCCCCTAAAGATACGCAGTATTTT
d_call: TRBD2
clone_size: NA
v_call: TRBV7-9
j_call: TRBJ2-3

cdr3_aa: CSARSETGRNEQFF
cdr3_nt: TGCAGTGCTAGGTCTGAGACAGGGAGGAATGAGCAGTTCTTC
d_call: NA
clone_size: few
v_call: TRBV20-1
j_call: TRBJ2-1

cdr3_aa: CASSGGLADYNEQFF
cdr3_nt: TGTGCCAGCAGTGGCGGACTAGCGGACTACAATGAGCAGTTCTTC
d_call: TRBD2
clone_size: few
v_call: TRBV28
j_call: TRBJ2-1

cdr3_aa: CASTLPPGGGYNEQFF
cdr3_nt: TGTGCCAGCACCTTACCCCCCGGCGGGGGTTACAATGAGCAGTTCTTC
d_call: TRBD2
clone_size: NA
v_call: TRBV28
j_call: TRBJ2-1

cdr3_aa: CASSRSRSGEQYF
cdr3_nt: TGTGCCAGCAGTCGGTCTAGATCGGGCGAGCAGTACTTC
d_call: NA
clone_size: few
v_call: TRBV27
j_call: TRBJ2-7

cdr3_aa: CASRDGLAGVGTDTQYF
cdr3_nt: TGTGCCAGCAGAGACGGACTAGCGGGAGTTGGTACAGATACGCAGTATTTT
d_call: TRBD2
clone_size: few
v_call: TRBV28
j_call: TRBJ2-3

cdr3_aa: CASSPPVDGSSYNEQFF
cdr3_nt: TGTGCCAGCAGCCCACCGGTGGACGGGAGCTCCTACAATGAGCAGTTCTTC
d_call: NA
clone_size: NA
v_call: TRBV6-1
j_call: TRBJ2-1

cdr3_aa: CASGWTASTDTQYF
cdr3_nt: TGTGCCAGCGGCTGGACGGCAAGCACAGATACGCAGTATTTT
d_call: NA
clone_size: NA
v_call: TRBV9
j_call: TRBJ2-3

cdr3_aa: CASSQLFSGGLQETQYF
cdr3_nt: TGCGCCAGCAGCCAATTGTTTAGCGGGGGGCTACAAGAGACCCAGTACTTC
d_call: TRBD2
clone_size: few
v_call: TRBV4-1
j_call: TRBJ2-5

cdr3_aa: CAIRATSPGGSDTQYF
cdr3_nt: TGTGCCATCAGAGCGACTAGCCCGGGGGGGTCAGATACGCAGTATTTT
d_call: TRBD2
clone_size: few
v_call: TRBV10-3
j_call: TRBJ2-3

cdr3_aa: CASLRAGGPDTQYF
cdr3_nt: TGTGCCAGCCTAAGAGCGGGGGGGCCAGATACGCAGTATTTT
d_call: TRBD2
clone_size: NA
v_call: TRBV6-2/TRBV6-3
j_call: TRBJ2-3

cdr3_aa: CASRWQGASEQFF
cdr3_nt: TGTGCCAGCAGATGGCAGGGGGCCAGTGAGCAGTTCTTC
d_call: TRBD1
clone_size: NA
v_call: TRBV27
j_call: TRBJ2-1

cdr3_aa: CASNNPGGQPQHF
cdr3_nt: TGTGCCAGCAACAACCCAGGGGGTCAGCCCCAGCATTTT
d_call: TRBD1
clone_size: NA
v_call: TRBV2
j_call: TRBJ1-5

cdr3_aa: CASSYFAGTYNEQFF
cdr3_nt: TGTGCCAGTAGTTACTTCGCGGGGACCTACAATGAGCAGTTCTTC
d_call: NA
clone_size: NA
v_call: TRBV6-5
j_call: TRBJ2-1

cdr3_aa: CSVEDQGRGKLFF
cdr3_nt: TGCAGCGTTGAAGATCAGGGGCGAGGGAAACTGTTTTTT
d_call: NA
clone_size: few
v_call: TRBV29-1
j_call: TRBJ1-4